A selection of T cell receptor beta chains follows, all from one sample in a study of blood T cell repertoires in COVID-19. Libraries were prepared by immunoSEQ multiplex PCR; TCRdb keeps only in-frame clonotypes and omits some of them. The sample yields 110,000 or so clones, about nine tenths seen once. The sequencing input was peripheral blood. All receptors come from a woman aged 45-59 years with acute or convalescent COVID-19. Each CDR3 is given with its conserved first and last residue. The D gene is left open where the match is weak. A clone size is listed for some rows: how often the clone was seen (once, few, many), or a class if it is expanded.

TRBV7-9	-	TRBJ1-6	TRBD1	CASSPWTGGDSPLHF	TGTGCCAGCAGCCCGTGGACAGGGGGCGATTCACCCCTCCACTTT
TRBV5-1	-	TRBJ1-2	TRBD1	CASSLADRAFYGYTF	TGCGCCAGCAGCTTGGCTGACAGGGCCTTCTATGGCTACACCTTC
TRBV7-2	-	TRBJ2-7	TRBD1	CASSLEGTGVYEQYF	TGTGCCAGCAGTCTAGAGGGGACAGGAGTCTACGAGCAGTACTTC
TRBV30	-	TRBJ2-5	TRBD2	CAWGGSRLAGVEETQYF	TGTGCCTGGGGCGGTTCTAGACTAGCGGGGGTCGAAGAGACCCAGTACTTC
TRBV11-2	-	TRBJ1-3	-	CASSVDGGTGNTIYF	TGTGCCAGCAGCGTGGATGGGGGGACCGGAAACACCATATATTTT
TRBV5-4	once	TRBJ1-2	TRBD1	CASSWGPFAGTGDGYTF	TGTGCCAGCAGCTGGGGCCCCTTCGCCGGGACAGGAGACGGCTACACCTTC
TRBV7-8	-	TRBJ2-7	TRBD1	CASSSGTGDYEQYF	TGTGCCAGCAGTTCCGGGACAGGAGACTACGAGCAGTACTTC
TRBV28	-	TRBJ2-3	-	CASSLWRGGAHTQYF	TGTGCCAGCAGTTTATGGAGGGGGGGCGCACATACGCAGTATTTT
TRBV5-1	-	TRBJ2-3	TRBD2	CASRPAGGPTDTQYF	TGCGCCAGCAGGCCAGCGGGGGGGCCCACAGATACGCAGTATTTT
TRBV28	-	TRBJ1-6	-	CASSFIKGEAGRRSYNSPLHF	TGTGCCAGCAGTTTTATTAAAGGGGAGGCCGGGAGGAGGTCCTATAATTCACCCCTCCACTTT
TRBV5-1	-	TRBJ1-1	TRBD1	CASSPQGIDAFF	TGCGCCAGCAGCCCACAGGGGATTGATGCTTTCTTT
TRBV7-2	once	TRBJ1-1	TRBD1	CASSFLDRGGLLTEAFF	TGTGCCAGCAGCTTTTTAGACAGGGGGGGCCTCCTCACTGAAGCTTTCTTT
TRBV28	-	TRBJ1-1	TRBD1	CASSLRQGTNTEAFF	TGTGCCAGCAGTTTAAGACAGGGAACAAACACTGAAGCTTTCTTT
TRBV19	-	TRBJ2-7	TRBD2	CASTPSGGYEQYF	TGTGCCAGTACTCCCTCGGGGGGATACGAGCAGTACTTC
TRBV7-8	-	TRBJ1-5	TRBD1	CASSTRTGFNQPQHF	TGTGCCAGCAGCACAAGGACAGGATTCAATCAGCCCCAGCATTTT
TRBV5-5	-	TRBJ1-5	TRBD1	CASSFGGDSNQPQHF	TGTGCCAGCAGCTTCGGGGGGGACAGTAATCAGCCCCAGCATTTT
TRBV7-8	-	TRBJ1-4	TRBD1	CASSFGRGNEKLFF	TGTGCCAGCAGCTTTGGCAGGGGGAATGAAAAACTGTTTTTT
TRBV6-4	-	TRBJ2-7	-	CASSAALGPFEQYF	TGTGCCAGCAGTGCCGCCCTGGGCCCTTTCGAGCAGTACTTC
TRBV28	-	TRBJ1-1	-	CASSLNGAQGKRKAFF	TGTGCCAGCAGTTTAAACGGGGCACAGGGTAAGAGGAAAGCTTTCTTT
TRBV7-2	-	TRBJ2-1	-	CASSFSYNEQFF	TGTGCCAGCAGCTTTAGCTACAATGAGCAGTTCTTC
TRBV7-2	-	TRBJ1-3	TRBD1	CASSSDRGSGNTIYF	TGTGCCAGCAGCTCGGACAGGGGCTCTGGAAACACCATATATTTT
TRBV28	once	TRBJ1-1	-	CAASRSTEAFF	TGTGCCGCCTCGAGGAGCACTGAAGCTTTCTTT
TRBV19	-	TRBJ2-6	-	CASSIAGSSGANVLTF	TGTGCCAGTAGTATTGCAGGGTCATCTGGGGCCAACGTCCTGACTTTC
TRBV10-3	-	TRBJ1-1	TRBD1	CAISESTGTNTEAFF	TGTGCCATCAGTGAGTCGACAGGGACGAACACTGAAGCTTTCTTT
TRBV3-1/TRBV3-2	-	TRBJ2-6	TRBD1	CASSPAGQGDFREGSGANVLTF	TGTGCCAGCAGCCCAGCCGGACAGGGGGACTTCCGAGAAGGCTCTGGGGCCAACGTCCTGACTTTC
TRBV2	-	TRBJ2-3	-	CASSEGGTQYF	TGTGCCAGCAGTGAAGGAGGTACGCAGTATTTT
TRBV30	few	TRBJ1-1	-	CAWRVSTPNTEAFF	TGTGCCTGGAGAGTTAGTACCCCGAACACTGAAGCTTTCTTT
TRBV27	-	TRBJ2-1	TRBD2	CASSESGTRRSYNEQFF	TGTGCCAGCAGCGAATCGGGGACTAGAAGGTCCTACAATGAGCAGTTCTTC
TRBV2	-	TRBJ1-2	-	CASRNENSFNYGYTF	TGTGCCAGCAGGAATGAGAACAGTTTCAACTATGGCTACACCTTC
TRBV12-3/TRBV12-4	-	TRBJ1-5	-	CASSLTDNQPQHF	TGTGCCAGCAGTTTAACAGATAATCAGCCCCAGCATTTT
TRBV4-2	-	TRBJ1-3	-	CASSQARDRGNTIYF	TGTGCCAGCAGCCAAGCCAGAGACAGAGGCAACACCATATATTTT
TRBV28	-	TRBJ1-3	-	CASSLRGLFTGNTIYF	TGTGCCAGCAGTTTAAGAGGACTGTTTACTGGAAACACCATATATTTT
TRBV14	-	TRBJ2-5	-	CASSQVGREETQYF	TGTGCCAGCAGCCAAGTAGGCAGGGAAGAGACCCAGTACTTC
TRBV3-1/TRBV3-2	-	TRBJ2-1	TRBD1	CATTDRGNNDEQFF	TGTGCCACTACCGACAGGGGGAATAACGATGAGCAGTTCTTC
TRBV6-2/TRBV6-3	-	TRBJ1-2	-	CASSPGQAYGYTF	TGTGCCAGCAGCCCCGGACAAGCCTATGGCTACACCTTC
TRBV6-6	-	TRBJ2-5	-	CASSYSRGGRETQYF	TGTGCCAGCAGTTACTCGAGAGGGGGTAGAGAGACCCAGTACTTC
TRBV11-2	-	TRBJ1-1	-	CASSLDRLMNTEAFF	TGTGCCAGCAGCTTAGATCGACTGATGAACACTGAAGCTTTCTTT
TRBV10-1	-	TRBJ2-3	TRBD1	CASSESRGRGDTQYF	TGCGCCAGCAGTGAGTCAAGGGGGCGAGGGGATACGCAGTATTTT
TRBV21-1	-	TRBJ1-2	-	CASSTYGHTVGGGYTF	TGTGCCAGCAGCACCTATGGACACACCGTAGGGGGTGGCTACACCTTC
TRBV7-8	few	TRBJ2-7	-	CASSLAYQVRAYEQYF	TGTGCCAGCAGCTTAGCCTACCAGGTGCGAGCCTACGAGCAGTACTTC
TRBV2	once	TRBJ1-6	TRBD1	CASVGTGVNSPLHF	TGTGCCAGCGTTGGGACAGGGGTGAATTCACCCCTCCACTTT
TRBV21-1	-	TRBJ1-5	-	CASSRDSYGNQPQHF	TGTGCCAGCAGCAGAGACAGTTATGGCAATCAGCCCCAGCATTTT
TRBV5-6	-	TRBJ1-1	-	CASSLAPGTEAFF	TGTGCCAGCAGCTTGGCGCCCGGGACTGAAGCTTTCTTT
TRBV5-8	-	TRBJ1-2	-	CASSLQALRVFYGYTF	TGTGCCAGCAGCTTGCAGGCTCTCCGAGTTTTCTATGGCTACACCTTC
TRBV25-1	-	TRBJ2-7	-	CASSESRRGRYEQYF	TGTGCCAGCAGTGAATCACGGAGGGGGCGGTACGAGCAGTACTTC
TRBV19	-	TRBJ1-2	TRBD1	CASSGFTGVNGYTF	TGTGCCAGTAGTGGTTTTACAGGGGTGAATGGCTACACCTTC
TRBV12-3/TRBV12-4	-	TRBJ1-2	TRBD1	CASSRTGTGYTF	TGTGCCAGCAGTCGGACAGGTACTGGCTACACCTTC
TRBV6-5	once	TRBJ2-7	-	CATPGSSYSGEQYF	TGTGCCACCCCCGGGTCCAGCTACTCTGGGGAGCAGTACTTC
TRBV2	-	TRBJ2-4	TRBD2	CASSEPSGRNIQYF	TGTGCCAGCAGTGAGCCCAGCGGGAGGAACATTCAGTACTTC
TRBV7-3	-	TRBJ2-2	-	CASSLLGGSNTGELFF	TGTGCCAGCAGCTTACTAGGGGGTTCGAACACCGGGGAGCTGTTTTTT
TRBV7-3	-	TRBJ1-1	TRBD1	CASSLDRENEAFF	TGTGCCAGCAGCTTAGACAGGGAGAATGAAGCTTTCTTT
TRBV21-1	-	TRBJ1-2	-	CASQSGDPIYYGYTF	TGTGCCAGCCAATCAGGGGACCCAATATACTATGGCTACACCTTC
TRBV18	-	TRBJ2-7	TRBD1	CASSQTGTNEQYF	TGTGCCAGCTCCCAGACAGGGACCAACGAGCAGTACTTC
TRBV7-3	-	TRBJ2-3	-	CASSLAGADTQYF	TGTGCCAGCAGCTTAGCAGGGGCAGATACGCAGTATTTT